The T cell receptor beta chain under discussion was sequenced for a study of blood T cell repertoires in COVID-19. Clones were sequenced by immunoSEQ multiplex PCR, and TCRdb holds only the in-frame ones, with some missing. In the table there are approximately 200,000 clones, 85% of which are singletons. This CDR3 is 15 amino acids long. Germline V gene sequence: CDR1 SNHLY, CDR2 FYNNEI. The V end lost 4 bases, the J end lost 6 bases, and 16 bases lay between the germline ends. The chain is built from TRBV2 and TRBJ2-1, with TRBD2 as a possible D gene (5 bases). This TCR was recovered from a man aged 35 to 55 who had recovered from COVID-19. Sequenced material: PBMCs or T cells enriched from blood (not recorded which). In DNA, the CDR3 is TGTGCCAGCAGTGCGCAAGCGGCACTCGTCAATGAGCAGTTCTTC. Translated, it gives CASSAQAALVNEQFF.